One and the same sample provided the 2 T cell receptor beta chains below, sequenced in a study of cytomegalovirus exposure and HLA in healthy donors. The PCR used 60 Vbeta and 13 Jbeta primers. TCRdb's copy holds only in-frame clones and misses some; the assay was immunoSEQ multiplex PCR. The top ten clones hold about 4.3% of a sample with roughly 180,000 clones, around 80% of them seen once. The sequenced material came from PBMCs. These receptors were collected from a woman in her 50s in good health and CMV-seropositive.

The rearrangement links TRBV7-2 to TRBJ1-3; a possible D gene is TRBD1 (5 bases). Trimming pared 4 bases from V and 0 bases from J, leaving 16 bases between. Germline CDR1 and CDR2: SGHTA and FQGNSA. CDR3 size: 17 residues. CDR3 DNA: TGTGCCAGCAGCTCCAAAAGCGTAGGGGTCTCTGGAAACACCATATATTTT. Protein sequence: CASSSKSVGVSGNTIYF.

The rearrangement joins TRBV13 to TRBJ1-3, with 7 bases identical to TRBD1. The V segment lost 5 bases and the J segment 7 bases; nucleotides outside the gene matches: 2. The germline CDR1 and CDR2 sequences are PRHDT and FYEKMQ (reference sequence). The CDR3 runs to 12 residues. The CDR3 sequence is CASSPTGNTIYF. In DNA form, the CDR3 reads TGTGCCAGCAGCCCGACAGGGAACACCATATATTTT.